One sample yielded the 14 T cell receptor beta chains listed below, sequenced in a study of blood T cell repertoires in COVID-19. Here immunoSEQ multiplex PCR was the method, and the copy in TCRdb shows in-frame clones only, minus some. Counted here are more than 350,000 clones, approximately 90% occurring once; the ten biggest clones make up approximately 9.3%. Specimen: PBMCs or T cells enriched from blood (not recorded which). These receptors were collected from a woman between 50 and 59 years old who had recovered from COVID-19.

The chain employs TRBV19 and TRBJ1-1, with TRBD1 as a possible D gene (5 bases). Germline CDR1 and CDR2: LNHDA and SQIVND (reference sequence). V shed 4 bases and J shed 1 base, with 10 bases lying between them. This CDR3 has 14 residues. The CDR3 is CASSTGLQNTEAFF. The CDR3, as DNA: TGTGCCAGTAGTACAGGGCTCCAGAACACTGAAGCTTTCTTT.

V gene TRBV6-5 combines with J gene TRBJ2-5; 13 positions agree with TRBD2. The CDR3 contains 14 residues. The J segment lost 4 bases and the V segment lost 6 bases, leaving 2 bases of the junction unmatched. Per the germline V gene, CDR1 is MNHEY and CDR2 is SVGAGI. CDR3 residues: CASRTSGGAETQYF. In nucleotides, the CDR3 is TGTGCCAGCAGAACTAGCGGGGGGGCAGAGACCCAGTACTTC.

V gene TRBV7-8 combines with J gene TRBJ1-5; D not resolved. Germline V lookup: CDR1 SGHVS, CDR2 FQNEAQ. The CDR3 runs to 15 residues. The V and J ends lost 0 bases and 5 bases respectively, with 11 bases between them. DNA of the CDR3: TGTGCCAGCAGCTTAGCGCTACCGAGAGATCAGCCCCAGCATTTT. Amino acids: CASSLALPRDQPQHF.

V gene TRBV6-4 combines with J gene TRBJ1-6; 8 bases line up with TRBD1. CDR1 is MRHNA and CDR2 is SNTAGT in the germline V gene. The CDR3 sequence is 14 residues long. Trimming at V came to 2 bases and at J to 6 bases, leaving 0 bases not matched to a gene. Here the CDR3 DNA reads TGTGCCAGCAGTGACACAGGGGGTAATTCACCCCTCCACTTT. As protein: CASSDTGGNSPLHF.

The chain couples TRBV13 to TRBJ2-2, with TRBD1 matching over 7 bases. This CDR3 has 18 residues. Germline V CDR1 and CDR2: PRHDT, FYEKMQ (reference sequence). J lost 1 base, V lost 3 bases, and 11 bases had no gene match. The DNA for the CDR3 is TGTGCCAGCAGCTTTTCAGGCTGGGGACAGAAGAACACCGGGGAGCTGTTTTTT. Its protein product is CASSFSGWGQKNTGELFF.

This chain links TRBV7-2 with TRBJ2-2, with 7 nucleotides matching TRBD2. J lost 4 bases, V lost 5 bases, and 7 bases had no gene match. The CDR3 covers 15 residues. CDR1 and CDR2 from the germline V gene are SGHTA and FQGNSA. The CDR3 spells CASSPMGRGTGELFF. The CDR3 DNA reads TGTGCCAGCAGCCCCATGGGGAGGGGCACCGGGGAGCTGTTTTTT. The entire variable domain, with the rest obtained from reference TRBV7-2 and TRBJ2-2, is as follows: GAGVSQSPSNKVTEKGKDVELRCDPISGHTALYWYRQSLGQGLEFLIYFQGNSAPDKSGLPSDRFSAERTGGSVSTLTIQRTQQEDSAVYLCASSPMGRGTGELFFGEGSRLTVL.

V and J are TRBV19 and TRBJ1-1; D may be TRBD1 (6 bases). This CDR3 contains 14 residues. The germline V gene encodes CDR1 LNHDA and CDR2 SQIVND (reference sequence). Deletions cut 3 bases from V and 4 bases from J, with 12 bases between. This CDR3 is CASSITGSATEAFF. In nucleotides, the CDR3 is TGTGCCAGTAGTATCACAGGGAGTGCCACTGAAGCTTTCTTT.

The chain links TRBV24-1 to TRBJ2-3; 10 nucleotides match TRBD1. This CDR3 comprises 16 residues. Germline V gives CDR1 KGHDR, CDR2 SFDVKD. Trimming removed 3 bases from V and 7 bases from J; junction bases left unmatched: 9. This CDR3 is CATSDPKTGGVNTQYF. CDR3 bases: TGTGCCACCAGTGATCCAAAGACAGGGGGCGTAAATACGCAGTATTTT.

The V gene is TRBV21-1, the J gene TRBJ2-3; TRBD2 is the table's D call and was not checked against the DNA. TRBV21-1 is a known pseudogene. This CDR3 has 11 amino acids. This CDR3 reads CASRRADTQYF. The CDR3 nucleotides are TGTGCCAGCCGTCGAGCAGATACGCAGTATTTT.

V gene TRBV6-2 or TRBV6-3 combines with J gene TRBJ2-7; D is perhaps TRBD2 (5 bases). Germline-derived CDR1 and CDR2 are MNHEY and SVGEGT. This CDR3 comprises 13 residues. V shed 4 bases and J shed 3 bases, with 10 bases lying between them. CDR3 residues: CASSSDFYYEQYF. Written as DNA, the CDR3 is TGTGCCAGCAGTTCGGACTTTTACTACGAGCAGTACTTC.

CDR3 sequence reads: CAWSATGEQFF. Here the CDR3 DNA reads TGTGCCTGGAGTGCCACTGGTGAGCAGTTCTTC. The V gene is TRBV30, the J gene TRBJ2-1; D unclear. This CDR3 comprises 11 residues. Trimming left V 1 base short and J 9 bases short, with 7 bases between. Germline V CDR1 and CDR2: GTSNPN, SVGIG (reference sequence).

V gene TRBV7-2 combines with J gene TRBJ1-1, with TRBD1 matching 7 bases. Germline CDR1 reads SGHTA; CDR2 reads FQGNSA. The CDR3 totals 15 residues. V trimming: 5 bases; J trimming: 0 bases; junction bases outside the gene matches: 6. The CDR3 DNA reads as TGTGCCAGCAGCCAGGCCGGGACAGTGAACACTGAAGCTTTCTTT. Amino acids: CASSQAGTVNTEAFF.

V gene TRBV3-1 (or the pseudogene TRBV3-2) combines with J gene TRBJ2-7, with a weak D call TRBD1 (6 bases). The CDR3 spans 15 residues. Trimming cost V 5 bases and J 5 bases, with 19 bases left between them. The germline gives CDR1 LGHDT, CDR2 YNNKEL (reference sequence). Here the CDR3 reads CASSGRPGQVDEQYF. CDR3 DNA: TGTGCCAGCAGCGGTCGACCGGGACAAGTTGACGAGCAGTACTTC.

This sequence joins TRBV7-3 and TRBJ2-5; 10 positions match TRBD1. Germline V lookup: CDR1 SGHTA, CDR2 FQGTGA. Germline trimming cut 2 bases from V and 5 bases from J; bases unmatched to any gene: 5. The CDR3 is 15 amino acids. DNA of the CDR3: TGTGCCAGCAGCTTACATTGGACAGGGGGGGAGACCCAGTACTTC. It translates to CASSLHWTGGETQYF.